This T cell receptor beta chain is drawn from a study of Ad26.COV2.S vaccination and SARS-CoV-2 variants. Study-level findings and limits: Those who received vaccine or placebo ended up with similar non-spike TCR breadth. The TCR-based breadth and depth measures might underestimate overall T cell responses. It was vaccine recipients, not placebo recipients, who had the higher spike-specific TCR breadth.

The data were produced by immunoSEQ multiplex PCR, yet TCRdb's version contains in-frame clones alone and is incomplete. Here the sample spans hundreds of thousands of clones, approximately 89% being singletons. Note on this clone: What it binds is not known.

Trimming shortened V by 7 bases and J by 5 bases, and 12 bases separated the two germline ends. The CDR3 runs 13 residues. Treatment denoted: over 15 received Ad26.COV2.S at low or high dose, single or two shots; about 5 received placebo; per-sample allocation not given. Sampling was done on day 63 after the first vaccine or placebo injection. The sequencing used peripheral blood, collected in a trial of Ad26.COV2.S vaccine versus placebo. The source is a person aged 18 to 65 who received the Ad26.COV2.S COVID-19 vaccine or a placebo. The genes are TRBV12-3 or TRBV12-4 and TRBJ1-5; D ambiguous. This chain's CDR3 is CASNRYLYQPQHF. CDR3 coding DNA: TGTGCCAGCAACCGTTACCTTTATCAGCCCCAGCATTTT.